This T cell receptor beta chain stems from a study of somatic mutations in cytotoxic T cells in rheumatoid arthritis. Points from the study as a whole: Patients with rheumatoid arthritis, but not healthy controls, had CD8+ clonality that increased with age.

The repertoire was sequenced with immunoSEQ multiplex PCR; TCRdb's copy has only in-frame clones and lacks some. Found here are several thousand clones, about four fifths of them singletons; the top ten hold approximately 11%. Comments on this clone: Its matching antigen is unknown.

The receptor comes from an adult with rheumatoid arthritis. The sample comprised CD8+ T cells sorted from blood.

This CDR3 reads CASRQTGGLGDTQYF. CDR3 coding DNA: TGTGCCAGCAGGCAGACGGGGGGGCTGGGAGATACGCAGTATTTT. The chain is built from TRBV6-4 and TRBJ2-3, with TRBD2 identical over 8 bases. The germline V gene encodes CDR1 MRHNA and CDR2 SNTAGT. Trimming removed 6 bases from V and 5 bases from J; junction bases left unmatched: 10. This CDR3 region has 15 residues.